Detailed here is one T cell receptor beta chain. The CDR3 loop spans 16 amino acids. The V segment lost 0 bases and the J segment 5 bases; nucleotides outside the gene matches: 4. CDR1 is SGHNT and CDR2 is YYREEE in the germline V gene (reference sequence). This record comes from a study of blood T cell repertoires in COVID-19. Study-level background: Sites across the United States, Italy and Spain contributed samples from acute and convalescent COVID-19. From T cells, B-cell-depleted T cells, or PBMCs came the material, which was cDNA or gDNA.

Original processing notes: Reference gene primer amplification yielded estimated nucleated cell counts. TCRdb keeps only in-frame clones here, not all; method: immunoSEQ multiplex PCR. V, J and clone size are those of that table, while D and trimming were read from the DNA. The sample records under 200,000 clones, about 87% being singletons. The genes are TRBV5-4 and TRBJ2-7, with TRBD2 identical over 14 bases. The sequenced material came from peripheral blood. The receptor was derived from a man in his sixties with COVID-19, enrolled during active disease. For the CDR3, the DNA is TGTGCCAGCAGCTTGGGACTAGCGGGAGGGGGCCACGAGCAGTACTTC. Protein product: CASSLGLAGGGHEQYF.